These 14 T cell receptor beta chains were sequenced from one sample in a study of T-cell reconstitution after alpha-beta-depleted transplantation in children. Unique molecular identifiers tagged the TCRbeta library. TCRdb passed the PCR reads through MiXCR, listing each CDR3 protein once. In the table there are roughly 170,000 distinct CDR3 sequences, approximately 7% of which are singletons. Specimen: PBMCs from the stem cell graft donor, collected from the stem cell graft. These receptors originate from a human donor who donated a stem cell graft to a child with Wiskott-Aldrich syndrome.

This clonotype was recorded at least ten times. The rearrangement links TRBV10-3 to TRBJ1-1; perhaps TRBD1 as D (6 bases). The CDR3 contains 11 residues. With 7 bases removed from V and 3 bases from J, the gap between germline ends came to 6 bases. The germline V gene has CDR1 ENHRY and CDR2 SYGVKD. The CDR3 here is CAIKGDTEAFF. The CDR3 DNA follows: TGTGCCATCAAGGGGGACACTGAAGCTTTCTTT.

This clonotype was found many times. The junction shows a germline mismatch at one end, possibly a read error. V and J are TRBV28 and TRBJ2-1; either TRBD1 or TRBD2 may supply D (5 bases each). The CDR3 has 16 residues. Germline-derived CDR1 and CDR2 are MDHEN and SYDVKM. The CDR3 nucleotides are TGTGCCACCAGTCTCGTATGGGGGAAGATATACAATGAGCAGTTCTTC. Translating gives CATSLVWGKIYNEQFF.

In its sample, this clonotype was seen many times. The chain joins TRBV11-2 to TRBJ2-7; D is undetermined. V lost 0 bases and J lost 2, with 11 bases in between. The germline gives CDR1 SGHAT, CDR2 FQNNGV. The CDR3 sequence is 15 residues long. The CDR3 DNA reads TGTGCCAGCAGCTTAGAACCCGGGTCCCCCTACGAGCAGTACTTC. It encodes CASSLEPGSPYEQYF.

This clonotype was counted many times. This chain uses TRBV13 with TRBJ1-3; D is unresolved. This CDR3 region has 18 residues. CDR1 is PRHDT, CDR2 FYEKMQ, per germline (reference sequence). Trimming removed 1 base at V and 0 bases at J, with 16 bases between. CDR3 sequence (DNA): TGTGCCAGCAGCTTAGAAGCCGGCGGCCCGAGCTCTGGAAACACCATATATTTT. Translation: CASSLEAGGPSSGNTIYF.

To note about this clonotype: A single base separates this from a much larger clone, so it may be a read error. This rearrangement joins TRBV25-1 to TRBJ2-5; 10 bases match TRBD2. Germline V gene sequence: CDR1 MGHDK, CDR2 SYGVNS. This CDR3 comprises 18 residues. The CDR3 bases are TGTGCCAGCAGCACCCACCCGGGGGCTAGCGGGAGTTGGGGGACCCAGAACTTC. Residues: CASSTHPGASGSWGTQNF.

Ten or more counts support this clonotype. The chain links TRBV6-5 to TRBJ2-7; TRBD2 aligns across 13 bases. J was trimmed by 5 bases and V by 3 bases; bases with no gene match: 4. The CDR3 runs 15 residues. Per germline, CDR1 MNHEY and CDR2 SVGAGI. Here the CDR3 reads CASSYTSGRADEQYF. The CDR3 DNA sequence: TGTGCCAGCAGTTATACTAGCGGGAGGGCCGACGAGCAGTACTTC.

This clonotype was observed a handful of times. V gene TRBV7-9 combines with J gene TRBJ1-2; D unclear. The CDR3 is made up of 14 amino acids. Germline CDR1 reads SEHNR; CDR2 reads FQNEAQ (reference sequence). V was pared by 0 bases and J by 2 bases, with 7 bases between. In DNA form, the CDR3 reads TGTGCCAGCAGCTTAGCGCCGGGCAACTATGGCTACACCTTC. As protein: CASSLAPGNYGYTF.

The table lists this clonotype with many counts. V is TRBV29-1 and J is TRBJ1-2, with 8 bases aligning to TRBD1. Germline values: CDR1 SQVTM, CDR2 ANQGSEA. V lost 3 bases to trimming and J lost 3 bases; unmatched junction nucleotides: 9. This CDR3 region has 15 residues. CDR3 amino acids: CSVEKVYRGDYGYTF. The CDR3 DNA reads as TGCAGCGTTGAGAAGGTTTACAGGGGGGACTATGGCTACACCTTC.

This clonotype was found many times. This chain uses TRBV24-1 with TRBJ2-3, with 8 bases fitting TRBD1. The CDR3 consists of 16 residues. The germline V gene has CDR1 KGHDR and CDR2 SFDVKD. The ends lost 4 bases at V and 0 bases at J; junction bases unmatched: 5. CDR3 DNA: TGTGCCACCAGTGACCAGGACAGGGCCAGCACAGATACGCAGTATTTT. Encoded protein: CATSDQDRASTDTQYF.

At least ten counts were recorded for this clonotype. CDR3 bases: TGTGCCAGCAGCTTAGCAGGTATCTCCTACAATGAGCAGTTCTTC. Protein product: CASSLAGISYNEQFF. This chain uses TRBV7-2 with TRBJ2-1; D not certain. V lost 0 bases to trimming and J lost 0 bases, with 6 bases between them. This CDR3 has 15 amino acids. From germline, CDR1 is SGHTA and CDR2 FQGNSA.

This clonotype was counted at least ten times. The chain links TRBV24-1 to TRBJ2-1, with 7 bases aligning to TRBD1. V gave up 3 bases and J gave up 7 bases; unmatched junction bases: 5. The CDR3 sequence is 14 residues long. Germline CDR1 reads KGHDR; CDR2 reads SFDVKD. In DNA form, the CDR3 reads TGTGCCACCAGTGATACGGGACAGCTAAATGAGCAGTTCTTC. This sequence encodes CATSDTGQLNEQFF.

This clonotype has just a few counts. V gene TRBV5-1 combines with J gene TRBJ2-1, with 8 nucleotides matching TRBD2. This CDR3 region has 19 residues. V dropped 3 bases and J dropped 6; count of bases not matched to a gene: 20. Germline assignment: CDR1 SGHRS and CDR2 YFSETQ. Here the CDR3 DNA reads TGCGCCAGCAGCTCTCGGGGGGGCCCCCGGACGGCGTTTTTCAATGAGCAGTTCTTC. This translates into CASSSRGGPRTAFFNEQFF.

This clonotype was seen repeatedly, ten times or more. The gene calls are TRBV5-1 and TRBJ2-5; D possibly corresponds to TRBD1 (5 bases). The germline CDR1 and CDR2 sequences are SGHRS and YFSETQ. This CDR3 is 13 amino acids long. The V end lost 1 base, the J end lost 7 bases, and 11 bases lay between the germline ends. This CDR3 reads CASSLIPQGTQYF. CDR3 sequence (DNA): TGCGCCAGCAGCTTGATTCCTCAGGGGACCCAGTACTTC.

The table lists this clonotype with many counts. This chain uses TRBV20-1 with TRBJ2-3; 8 nucleotides line up with TRBD1. This CDR3 region has 17 residues. J lost 2 bases, V lost 1 base, and 11 bases had no gene match. Germline V gives CDR1 DFQATT, CDR2 SNEGSKA (reference sequence). The CDR3 here is CSARVILGQGLTDTQYF. CDR3 DNA sequence: TGCAGTGCTAGAGTCATACTAGGACAGGGTCTCACAGATACGCAGTATTTT.